The 28 T cell receptor beta chains given below trace back to one sample, sequenced in a study of cytomegalovirus exposure and HLA in healthy donors. PCR primers comprised 60 Vbeta and 13 Jbeta primers. Measured with immunoSEQ multiplex PCR; TCRdb has only the in-frame clones, and not every one. Of 95,000 to 120,000 clones in the sample, around 77% were seen once. What was sequenced was PBMCs. All receptors derive from a woman in her thirties in good health and CMV-seropositive.

The chain combines TRBV5-1 with TRBJ2-1; D is perhaps TRBD2 (6 bases). CDR3 length equals 15 residues. The germline CDR1 and CDR2 sequences are SGHRS and YFSETQ. V was clipped by 4 bases and J by 3 bases, with 14 bases between them. The CDR3 region is CASSRVGGSYNEQFF. The CDR3 DNA is TGCGCCAGCAGCCGCGTTGGGGGGAGCTACAATGAGCAGTTCTTC.

This chain uses TRBV11-2 with TRBJ2-1; D unresolved. The germline V and J ends were trimmed by 1 base and 9 bases, with 10 bases remaining between them. This CDR3 region has 13 residues. The germline gives CDR1 SGHAT, CDR2 FQNNGV. CDR3 region: CASSLGGVGEQFF. In DNA form, the CDR3 reads TGTGCCAGCAGCTTAGGAGGAGTAGGTGAGCAGTTCTTC.

This chain uses TRBV6-1 with TRBJ1-1; D perhaps matches TRBD1 (6 bases). This CDR3 region has 15 residues. V lost 7 bases to trimming and J lost 1 base, with 16 bases between them. Germline CDR1 and CDR2: MNHNS and SASEGT. CDR3 amino acids: CASTEGGRKNTEAFF. For the CDR3, the DNA is TGTGCCAGCACCGAAGGGGGACGGAAGAACACTGAAGCTTTCTTT.

This clone was observed a single time. The rearrangement uses TRBV4-2 and TRBJ2-3, with D maybe TRBD2 (5 bases). The V gene lost 0 bases and the J gene lost 1 base, with 11 bases spanning the gap. CDR3 size: 16 residues. CDR1 and CDR2 (germline): LGHNA, YNFKEQ. The CDR3 is CASSQDALARTDTQYF. The CDR3, as DNA: TGTGCCAGCAGCCAAGATGCTCTAGCCCGCACAGATACGCAGTATTTT.

This clone has just one count. The V gene is TRBV19, the J gene TRBJ2-2, with D unclear. CDR1 LNHDA and CDR2 SQIVND come from the germline V gene (reference sequence). Trimming stripped 7 bases from V and 6 bases from J, with 6 bases between. This CDR3 has 11 amino acids. The CDR3 DNA follows: TGTGCCAGTACGGTGGCCGGGGAGCTGTTTTTT. This encodes CASTVAGELFF. Based on the CDR3 plus reference TRBV19 and TRBJ2-2, the full variable domain is DGGITQSPKYLFRKEGQNVTLSCEQNLNHDAMYWYRQDPGQGLRLIYYSQIVNDFQKGDIAEGYSVSREKKESFPLTVTSAQKNPTAFYLCASTVAGELFFGEGSRLTVL.

This clone is a singleton in its sample. The CDR3 sequence is CASTNPAGWVTEAFF. In DNA, the CDR3 is TGTGCCAGTACCAACCCGGCGGGGTGGGTCACTGAAGCTTTCTTT. The chain has TRBV19 and TRBJ1-1; D remains unclear. This CDR3 contains 15 residues. The germline CDR1 and CDR2 sequences are LNHDA and SQIVND (reference sequence). V was clipped by 7 bases and J by 4 bases, with 19 bases between them.

The chain links TRBV2 to TRBJ1-1; 11 bases are a match to TRBD1. J was trimmed by 3 bases and V by 7 bases; bases with no gene match: 7. The CDR3 totals 15 residues. CDR1 is SNHLY, CDR2 FYNNEI, per germline. The CDR3 is CASTGTGGSDTEAFF. The CDR3 DNA sequence: TGTGCCAGCACCGGGACAGGGGGTTCGGACACTGAAGCTTTCTTT.

The chain's CDR3 is CAIRDSQNTEAFF. The CDR3 coding sequence is TGTGCCATCAGGGACAGCCAGAACACTGAAGCTTTCTTT. The chain uses TRBV10-3 and TRBJ1-1; tentative D call: TRBD1 (6 bases). Germline CDR1 reads ENHRY; CDR2 reads SYGVKD. This CDR3 is built from 13 residues. The V end was cut by 6 bases, the J end by 1 base, with 9 bases between.

This clone was detected only a few times. The CDR3 is CASSSWTGELNEKLFF. In DNA, the CDR3 is TGTGCCAGCAGCAGCTGGACAGGGGAGCTTAATGAAAAACTGTTTTTT. J is TRBJ1-4 and V is TRBV5-8; 9 bases are shared with TRBD1. This CDR3 region has 16 residues. V was pared by 4 bases and J by 4 bases, with 8 bases of the junction left unmatched. Per germline, CDR1 SGHTS and CDR2 YDEGEE.

V is TRBV4-1 and J is TRBJ1-2; the match to TRBD1 covers 7 bases. The ends lost 2 bases at V and 3 bases at J; junction bases unmatched: 6. The CDR3 sequence is 15 residues long. CDR1 MGHRA and CDR2 YSYEKL come from the germline V gene. The CDR3 spells CASSQPRQGDYGYTF. Here the CDR3 DNA reads TGCGCCAGCAGCCAACCCCGACAGGGAGACTATGGCTACACCTTC.

This sequence joins TRBV5-1 and TRBJ1-6; D may be TRBD1 (5 bases). V was clipped by 4 bases and J by 9 bases, with 20 bases between them. The germline V gene has CDR1 SGHRS and CDR2 YFSETQ. This CDR3 contains 16 residues. The CDR3 nucleotides are TGCGCCAGCAGCCTAGACAGCGATATAACCAGTTCACCCCTCCACTTT. Translated, it gives CASSLDSDITSSPLHF.

The chain uses TRBV4-2 and TRBJ2-7; TRBD2 agrees at 7 bases. The CDR3 has 16 amino acids. J gave up 5 bases and V 4 bases, and 14 bases lay outside the gene matches. Per germline, CDR1 LGHNA and CDR2 YNFKEQ. Here the CDR3 DNA reads TGTGCCAGCAGCCTCACCACTGGGATCAGCGGGAACGAGCAGTACTTC. It specifies CASSLTTGISGNEQYF.

The J gene is TRBJ2-7, the V gene TRBV5-1; D is perhaps TRBD1 (8 bases). The ends were cut back, 4 bases at V and 1 base at J, with 15 bases in the middle. Per the germline V gene, CDR1 is SGHRS and CDR2 is YFSETQ. This CDR3 is built from 15 residues. DNA of the CDR3: TGCGCCAGCAGCCTAGGACAGGGAGGGTCCTACGAGCAGTACTTC. It is translated as CASSLGQGGSYEQYF.

V gene TRBV15 combines with J gene TRBJ2-2, with no clear D. The V gene lost 0 bases and the J gene lost 2 bases, with 7 bases spanning the gap. The CDR3 is 15 residues long. The V gene's germline CDR1 is LNHNV and CDR2 YYDKDF (reference sequence). Here the CDR3 reads CATSRDRHNTGELFF. Here the CDR3 DNA reads TGTGCCACCAGCAGAGACAGACACAACACCGGGGAGCTGTTTTTT.

The chain uses TRBV6-1 and TRBJ1-1, with TRBD1 as a possible D gene (5 bases). The CDR3 runs 11 residues. V was cut by 11 bases and J by 4 bases, with 11 bases left in between. CDR1 and CDR2 (germline): MNHNS, SASEGT. The CDR3 here is CAVRGGTEAFF. CDR3 DNA sequence: TGTGCCGTGCGGGGGGGCACTGAAGCTTTCTTT.

The chain couples TRBV11-3 to TRBJ2-1; possibly TRBD2 for D (5 bases). The CDR3 has 13 amino acids. The germline V and J ends were trimmed by 5 bases and 9 bases, with 14 bases remaining between them. Germline CDR1 is SGHNT and CDR2 is YENEEA. The CDR3: CASSPPGSAEQFF. The CDR3 bases are TGTGCCAGCAGCCCTCCGGGGTCGGCTGAGCAGTTCTTC.

This chain uses TRBV6-6 with TRBJ2-3, with D perhaps matching TRBD2 (6 bases). Germline V lookup: CDR1 MNHNY, CDR2 SVGAGI (reference sequence). The CDR3 runs 14 residues. V was trimmed by 11 bases and J by 0 bases, leaving 15 bases between them. The CDR3 loop reads CAGGSGDSTDTQYF. The DNA for the CDR3 is TGTGCCGGAGGGTCGGGAGACAGCACAGATACGCAGTATTTT.

This clone was found a few times. This rearrangement joins TRBV9 to TRBJ2-3; D is perhaps TRBD1 (6 bases). The germline V gene has CDR1 SGDLS and CDR2 YYNGEE. The length of the CDR3 is 15 residues. Trimming pared 5 bases from V and 0 bases from J, leaving 13 bases between. The CDR3 reads CASSRGSTSTDTQYF. CDR3 DNA sequence: TGTGCCAGCAGTAGGGGGAGTACTAGCACAGATACGCAGTATTTT.

The V and J genes are TRBV7-9 and TRBJ2-7, with 8 positions matching TRBD2. V gave up 3 bases and J gave up 5 bases; unmatched junction bases: 0. Germline V lookup: CDR1 SEHNR, CDR2 FQNEAQ (reference sequence). The CDR3 spans 12 residues. The DNA of the CDR3 is TGTGCCAGCAGCTTGACTAGCGACGAGCAGTACTTC. Residues: CASSLTSDEQYF.

In this sample, this clone turned up a few times. The chain joins TRBV11-2 to TRBJ1-2, with D perhaps matching TRBD1 (6 bases). With 1 base removed from V and 7 bases from J, the gap between germline ends came to 13 bases. This CDR3 is 14 amino acids long. CDR1 and CDR2 from the germline V gene are SGHAT and FQNNGV. CDR3 DNA: TGTGCCAGCAGCTTAGGTACAGGGTATATTGGCTACACCTTC. This codes for CASSLGTGYIGYTF.

The DNA of the CDR3 is TGTGCCATCAGTTATTTTACAGGGGACGGCTACACCTTC. Amino acids: CAISYFTGDGYTF. The chain combines TRBV10-3 with TRBJ1-2, with TRBD1 identical over 7 bases. This CDR3 has 13 amino acids. V trimming: 5 bases; J trimming: 8 bases; junction bases outside the gene matches: 8. Per the germline V gene, CDR1 is ENHRY and CDR2 is SYGVKD.

The chain joins TRBV2 to TRBJ1-2; D is undetermined. Trimming took 2 bases from V and 4 from J, leaving 8 bases between them. CDR3 length equals 13 residues. Germline CDR1 and CDR2: SNHLY and FYNNEI. The CDR3 reads CASSETDSYGYTF. DNA of the CDR3: TGTGCCAGCAGTGAAACGGACTCCTATGGCTACACCTTC.

This sequence joins TRBV5-4 and TRBJ1-6; D perhaps matches TRBD1 (5 bases). Looked up from germline, CDR1 is SGHNT and CDR2 is YYREEE (reference sequence). CDR3 length: 19 amino acids. The V and J ends lost 0 bases and 10 bases respectively, with 26 bases between them. CDR3 coding DNA: TGTGCCAGCAGCTTGGCATCAGGGATCCCCTTCAATACTGGGTCACCCCTCCACTTT. Translated, it gives CASSLASGIPFNTGSPLHF.

The rearrangement joins TRBV9 to TRBJ2-3; 7 nucleotides align to TRBD2. The CDR3 runs to 15 residues. J was trimmed by 4 bases and V by 6 bases; bases with no gene match: 11. The V gene's germline CDR1 is SGDLS and CDR2 YYNGEE. In DNA form, the CDR3 reads TGTGCCAGCACCCCGACTAGCCTCCTAGCAGATACGCAGTATTTT. It encodes CASTPTSLLADTQYF. The whole variable domain, filled in from reference TRBV9 and TRBJ2-3, reads DSGVTQTPKHLITATGQRVTLRCSPRSGDLSVYWYQQSLDQGLQFLIQYYNGEERAKGNILERFSAQQFPDLHSELNLSSLELGDSALYFCASTPTSLLADTQYFGPGTRLTVL.

This clone was detected only a few times. The V call is TRBV5-1, the J call TRBJ2-5, with D possibly TRBD2 on 6 matching bases. The tail of the sequence fits TRBJ2-7 better, so the J call may be wrong. The CDR3 sequence is 14 residues long. In germline, CDR1 is SGHRS, CDR2 YFSETQ. CDR3 nucleotide sequence: TGCGCCAGTACGATTTTAAGCGGGTCCTACGAGCAGTACTTC. This codes for CASTILSGSYEQYF.

This clone was observed a few times. As DNA, the CDR3 is TGTGCCATCAGTGATCGGGGTACCTCTGACGAGCAGTACTTC. Encoded protein: CAISDRGTSDEQYF. The chain recombines TRBV10-3 with TRBJ2-7; weak D call: TRBD2 (5 bases). Per the germline V gene, CDR1 is ENHRY and CDR2 is SYGVKD. The CDR3 totals 14 residues. Trimming took 3 bases from V and 5 from J, leaving 14 bases between them.

A few counts support this clone. The chain combines TRBV25-1 with TRBJ1-1; D call uncertain. Germline loops: CDR1 MGHDK, CDR2 SYGVNS. Trimming left V 6 bases short and J 5 bases short, with 13 bases between. CDR3 size: 13 residues. The CDR3 DNA is TGTGCCAGCAGGGCAAACGGGATTACTGAAGCTTTCTTT. It is translated as CASRANGITEAFF.

The chain combines TRBV18 with TRBJ1-2; possibly TRBD1 for D (5 bases). CDR3 size: 13 residues. The germline V gene has CDR1 KGHSH and CDR2 LQKENI. The V and J ends lost 3 bases and 4 bases respectively, with 9 bases between them. CDR3 sequence: CASSPDSSYGYTF. DNA of the CDR3: TGTGCCAGCTCACCCGACAGTTCCTATGGCTACACCTTC. The whole variable domain, filled in from reference TRBV18 and TRBJ1-2, reads NAGVMQNPRHLVRRRGQEARLRCSPMKGHSHVYWYRQLPEEGLKFMVYLQKENIIDESGMPKERFSAEFPKEGPSILRIQQVVRGDSAAYFCASSPDSSYGYTFGSGTRLTVV.